A selection of T cell receptor beta chains follows, all from one sample in a study of CXCR3-negative and CXCR3-positive naive CD8 T cells. After re-calling the 5' RACE reads, TCRdb lists one entry per CDR3 protein, DNA absent. Recorded for this sample: about 56,000 distinct CDR3 sequences. Sequencing was performed on memory CD8+ T cells from blood. These receptors were collected from a human donor in good health. Some clones in this sample may be carry-over from other donors' samples. CDR3s include the opening cysteine and the closing phenylalanine or tryptophan. Expanded clones are given a class, and other clones once, few, many or no size at all.

clone_size j_call v_call cdr3_aa
- TRBJ2-4 TRBV12-3/TRBV12-4 CASTLEGEDKNIQYF
- TRBJ1-4 TRBV6-5 CASRFKPDGNEKLFF
- TRBJ2-1 TRBV14 CASSRGWNEQFF
- TRBJ2-3 TRBV6-6 CATTDGGLTDTQYF
- TRBJ2-2 TRBV7-6 CASTPGSGGRGDTGELFF
- TRBJ2-3 TRBV11-3 CASSSDPDTQYF
- TRBJ1-2 TRBV15 CATRDQMEEGYTF
- TRBJ2-3 TRBV7-6 CASSLVVEGPTDTQYF
- TRBJ2-4 TRBV7-6 CASSPWTAPLAKNIQYF
- TRBJ2-1 TRBV19 CASMPGQGFLNEQFF
- TRBJ2-7 TRBV13 CASSTQTGQGYEQYF
- TRBJ2-5 TRBV20-1 CSAEVGEMETQYF
- TRBJ2-3 TRBV7-9 CASRQGAGDTQYF
- TRBJ2-7 TRBV29-1 CSAKTGADYEQYF
- TRBJ2-3 TRBV28 CATGQRVGEDTQYF
- TRBJ2-7 TRBV5-1 CASSPQTTQYF
- TRBJ2-5 TRBV7-2 CASSLTSGQAEGETQYF
medium-sized TRBJ2-1 TRBV2 CASTYGTQLMDEQFF
- TRBJ2-7 TRBV20-1 CSARAGTSGYEQYF
- TRBJ1-1 TRBV12-3/TRBV12-4 CASSTTGPEAFF
- TRBJ2-1 TRBV6-1 CASTSRGGDYNEQFF
- TRBJ1-5 TRBV3-1 CASSLEGTVGQPQHF
- TRBJ1-2 TRBV29-1 CSVESGTSYGYTF
- TRBJ2-1 TRBV11-3 CASSLPPYNEQFF
- TRBJ2-1 TRBV30 CAWSRVWGESSYNEQFF
- TRBJ1-1 TRBV7-2 CASSLLTEAFF
- TRBJ2-7 TRBV28 CASSLLTYQLSYEQYF
- TRBJ2-2 TRBV12-3/TRBV12-4 CASHYTGELFF
- TRBJ2-5 TRBV11-2 CASSLWTGETQYF
- TRBJ2-5 TRBV27 CASSLSPADQETQYF
- TRBJ2-3 TRBV28 CASSLWDRGSDTQYF
- TRBJ2-7 TRBV7-6 CASSLGGGPTYEQYF
- TRBJ2-3 TRBV12-3/TRBV12-4 CASSPTDTQYF
- TRBJ2-7 TRBV5-4 CASSLERGGAYEQYF
- TRBJ1-1 TRBV20-1 CSARSPRENTEAFF
- TRBJ1-5 TRBV29-1 CSVAHGNQPQHF
- TRBJ2-7 TRBV29-1 CSVGGTGNEGEQYF
- TRBJ1-6 TRBV14 CASSQEGVGNSPLHF
- TRBJ1-1 TRBV28 CASSFEQGAVWTEAFF
- TRBJ2-7 TRBV7-6 CASSFFRPYEQYF
- TRBJ2-7 TRBV7-3 CASSPGGSPYEQYF
- TRBJ2-1 TRBV7-6 CASSLERDVGEQFF
- TRBJ2-1 TRBV12-3/TRBV12-4 CASSLATGRINNEQFF
- TRBJ2-7 TRBV27 CASSQGNEQYF
- TRBJ2-5 TRBV28 CASRSGTGQETQYF
- TRBJ1-2 TRBV27 CASSLEASGAVGDGYTF